This note documents a single TCR beta chain sequence. Its antigen is still unknown. Using immunoSEQ multiplex PCR, the repertoire was profiled, and TCRdb retains in-frame clones only, with some absent. The table records around 2,100,000 clones, about 95% of them present only once. The source of the sample is a study of shared clonotypes between healthy human individuals. The wider study: CD4 naive and memory got three plates each, CD8 naive two, CD8 memory one.

Germline-derived CDR1 and CDR2 are MNHEY and SVGAGI. The CDR3 is 14 residues long. With 7 bases clipped from V and 3 bases from J, the junction kept 6 bases outside the gene matches. Study-wide findings and caveats: Generation probabilities of non-shared clonotypes were lower (relative to those shared by all four donors). What naive subsets generally showed was a larger estimated richness than memory subsets showed. Rarefaction indicated that sorted-subset sequencing remained incomplete although depth was large.

Naivety among CD8 cells was defined by CD45RO negativity and positive CCR7 selection, thereby excluding terminally differentiated effector memory CD45RA+ cells. Sequenced input: naive CD8+ T cells sorted from blood. This chain links TRBV6-5 with TRBJ2-1; 7 bases align to TRBD2. This TCR derives from a man aged 18 to 29 in good health. Written as DNA, the CDR3 is TGTGCCAGCACTTCCGGGGGGATCTACAATGAGCAGTTCTTC. This translates into CASTSGGIYNEQFF.